This TCR beta chain was identified during a study of blood T cell repertoires in COVID-19. The wider study: Sources were T cells, B-cell-depleted T cells, or PBMCs; the material itself was cDNA or gDNA.

Data came from immunoSEQ multiplex PCR; TCRdb stores just in-frame clones and leaves some out. Of about 230,000 clones in the sample, 86% were seen once. CDR1 is SEHNR and CDR2 is FQNEAQ in the germline V gene (reference sequence). V trimming: 4 bases; J trimming: 4 bases; junction bases outside the gene matches: 4. The CDR3 consists of 15 residues. Sequenced input: peripheral blood. The receptor was derived from a man aged 45-65 years with COVID-19, enrolled during active disease. V usage is TRBV7-9 and J usage is TRBJ1-3; TRBD1 matches at 10 bases. The CDR3 DNA is TGTGCCAGCAGCTCTGACAGGGGGCAAGGAAACACCATATATTTT. It yields the protein CASSSDRGQGNTIYF. The entire variable domain, with the rest obtained from reference TRBV7-9 and TRBJ1-3, is as follows: DTGVSQNPRHKITKRGQNVTFRCDPISEHNRLYWYRQTLGQGPEFLTYFQNEAQLEKSRLLSDRFSAERPKGSFSTLEIQRTEQGDSAMYLCASSSDRGQGNTIYFGEGSWLTVV.